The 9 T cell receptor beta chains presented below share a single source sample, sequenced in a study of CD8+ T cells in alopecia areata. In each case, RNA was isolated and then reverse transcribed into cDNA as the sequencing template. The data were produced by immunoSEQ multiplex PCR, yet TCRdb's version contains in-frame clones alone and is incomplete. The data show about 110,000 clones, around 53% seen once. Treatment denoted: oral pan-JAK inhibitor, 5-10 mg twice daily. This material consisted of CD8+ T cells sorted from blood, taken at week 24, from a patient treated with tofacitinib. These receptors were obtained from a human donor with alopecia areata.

CDR3 sequence reads: CAISEAASNTEAFF. DNA of the CDR3: TGTGCCATCAGTGAGGCGGCCTCGAACACTGAAGCTTTCTTT. This chain joins TRBV10-3 and TRBJ1-1; D is undetermined. CDR3 length: 14 residues. V was cut by 2 bases and J by 1 base, with 8 bases left in between. CDR1 is ENHRY, CDR2 SYGVKD, per germline.

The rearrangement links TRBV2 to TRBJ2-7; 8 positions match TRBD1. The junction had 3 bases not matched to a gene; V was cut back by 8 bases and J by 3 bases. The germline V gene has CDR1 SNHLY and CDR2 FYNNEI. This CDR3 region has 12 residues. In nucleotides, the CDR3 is TGTGCCAGCGGGGACAGGATCTACGAGCAGTACTTC. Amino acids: CASGDRIYEQYF.

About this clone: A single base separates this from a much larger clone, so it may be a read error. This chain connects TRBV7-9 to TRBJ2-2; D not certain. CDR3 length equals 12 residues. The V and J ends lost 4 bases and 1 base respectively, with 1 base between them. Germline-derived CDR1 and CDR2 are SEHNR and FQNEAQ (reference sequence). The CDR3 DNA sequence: TGTGCCAGCAGCTGGAACACCGGGGAGCTGTTTTTT. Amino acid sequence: CASSWNTGELFF.

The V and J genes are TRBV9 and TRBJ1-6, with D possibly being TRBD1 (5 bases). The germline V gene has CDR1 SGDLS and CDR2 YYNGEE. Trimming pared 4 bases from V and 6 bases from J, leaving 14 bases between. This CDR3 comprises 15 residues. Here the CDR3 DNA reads TGTGCCAGCAGCCAAAGGGGAAGCAGTAATTCACCCCTCCACTTT. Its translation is CASSQRGSSNSPLHF.

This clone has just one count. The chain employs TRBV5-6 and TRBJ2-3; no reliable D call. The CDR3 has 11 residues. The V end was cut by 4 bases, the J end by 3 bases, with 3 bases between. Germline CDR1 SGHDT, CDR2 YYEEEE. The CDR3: CASSQTDTQYF. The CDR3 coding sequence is TGTGCCAGCAGCCAAACAGATACGCAGTATTTT.

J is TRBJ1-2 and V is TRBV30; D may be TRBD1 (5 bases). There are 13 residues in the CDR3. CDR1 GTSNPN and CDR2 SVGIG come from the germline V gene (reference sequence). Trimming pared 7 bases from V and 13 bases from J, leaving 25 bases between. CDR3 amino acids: CASMRPRKKGATF. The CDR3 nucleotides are TGTGCCTCCATGCGGCCTCGCAAGAAAGGGGCCACCTTC.

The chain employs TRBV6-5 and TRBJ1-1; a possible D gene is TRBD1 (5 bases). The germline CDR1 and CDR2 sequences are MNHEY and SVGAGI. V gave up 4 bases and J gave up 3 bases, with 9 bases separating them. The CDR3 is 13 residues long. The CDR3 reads CASSWGGDTEAFF. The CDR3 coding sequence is TGTGCCAGCAGTTGGGGCGGGGACACTGAAGCTTTCTTT.

DNA for the CDR3: TGTGCCAGCAGTTCCCCAGACCTAGTAAGGATCTACGAGCAGTACTTC. It codes for CASSSPDLVRIYEQYF. The chain links TRBV2 to TRBJ2-7, with D hard to call. The length of the CDR3 is 16 residues. The V end lost 5 bases, the J end lost 3 bases, and 20 bases lay between the germline ends. Germline loops: CDR1 SNHLY, CDR2 FYNNEI.

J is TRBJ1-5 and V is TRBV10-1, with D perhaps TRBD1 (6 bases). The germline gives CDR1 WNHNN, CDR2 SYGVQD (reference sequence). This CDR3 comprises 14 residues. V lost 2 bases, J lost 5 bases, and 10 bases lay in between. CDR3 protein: CASSETGTHQPQHF. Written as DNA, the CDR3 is TGCGCCAGCAGTGAGACAGGGACCCATCAGCCCCAGCATTTT.